Listed below are T cell receptor beta chains from one sample, sequenced in a study of cytomegalovirus exposure and HLA in healthy donors. This table comes from immunoSEQ multiplex PCR, and its TCRdb copy is limited to in-frame clones, with some not included. Its table lists some 130,000 clones. Sequencing input: PBMCs. The receptor source for this set is a woman in her forties in good health and CMV-seropositive. CDR3s leave out the opening cysteine and the closing phenylalanine or tryptophan. The D gene is left open where the match is weak.

>TRBV4-1|-|TRBJ2-3
ASSQDPIAPQY
>TRBV5-1|TRBD1|-
ASSFRTGVYEQY
>TRBV13|-|TRBJ1-5
ASSTGRFNQPQH
>TRBV5-1|-|TRBJ1-1
ATNTYPGAEAF
>TRBV5-1|TRBD1|TRBJ2-7
ASSLGIGTDSHEQY
>TRBV19|-|TRBJ2-7
ASKGTSSSYEQY
>TRBV28|-|TRBJ2-5
ASSPPEGVEN
>TRBV19|TRBD1|TRBJ1-5
ASSKGQSNQPQH
>TRBV6-6|TRBD2|TRBJ2-3
ASRGTSGSTDTQY
>TRBV5-6|-|TRBJ2-7
ASSLSIDEQY
>TRBV10-1|TRBD1|TRBJ2-1
ATRGTANNEQF
>TRBV5-1|TRBD1|TRBJ2-7
ASSRDRGPDEQY
>TRBV14|-|TRBJ2-7
ASSHEPSSYEQY
>TRBV27|-|TRBJ1-4
ASAPSTGVNEKLF
>TRBV5-5|-|TRBJ1-4
ASSSHVRGSGEKLF
>TRBV20-1|-|TRBJ2-1
SARIVNEQF
>TRBV4-2|-|TRBJ2-7
ASSLGLGYEQY
>TRBV5-1|TRBD2|TRBJ2-7
ASSEAGTSGSSEQY
>TRBV28|-|TRBJ2-4
ASSLGRGENIQY
>TRBV6-5|-|TRBJ1-1
ASSGDPGDTEAF
>TRBV18|TRBD1|TRBJ1-5
ASSPARGESQPQH
>TRBV20-1|-|TRBJ1-1
SARSIEEAF
>TRBV30|-|TRBJ1-3
AWSVRGGGNTIY
>TRBV19|-|TRBJ1-1
ASGGDTNTEAF
>TRBV10-2|-|TRBJ2-7
ASTSGDNYEQY
>TRBV27|-|TRBJ2-1
ASSFGRGSYNEQF
>TRBV28|TRBD2|TRBJ2-2
ASSFASGSRTGELF
>TRBV29-1|-|TRBJ1-5
SVGTSDNQPQH
>TRBV7-9|-|TRBJ2-5
ASSLVSSETQY
>TRBV11-2|-|TRBJ2-7
ASSLSVTYEQY
>TRBV27|-|TRBJ2-7
ASSLSVRREQY
>TRBV5-1|TRBD1|TRBJ1-6
ASSRSTGEKPLH
>TRBV30|-|TRBJ2-2
AWRIEAGELF
>TRBV4-3|TRBD2|TRBJ2-1
ASSQGLAEGNEQF
>TRBV19|-|TRBJ2-7
ASRLLDSRASEQY
>TRBV15|-|TRBJ2-7
ATSRGGVSMYEQY
>TRBV12-5|-|TRBJ2-2
ASGLAGGSGELF
>TRBV28|-|TRBJ1-5
ASSPGLFNQPQH
>TRBV19|-|TRBJ1-1
ASRPMGQVTEAF
>TRBV6-5|-|TRBJ2-1
ASRKQPSSYNEQF
>TRBV7-3|-|TRBJ2-3
ASSLLGSGTDTQY
>TRBV27|TRBD2|TRBJ2-1
ASSFLLAGGGSEQF
>TRBV19|-|TRBJ2-3
ASSIDPLSETYTDTQY
>TRBV4-2|-|TRBJ2-5
ASSQFEETQY
>TRBV29-1|TRBD1|TRBJ2-1
SAPRSGGLNEQF